The clone carrying this TCR beta chain has at least ten counts. What it binds is not known. This entry comes from a study of metastatic and nonmetastatic thyroid tumors. At the level of the study: Repertoires from malignant and benign thyroid patients were compared across blood and tumor or nodule tissue. Findings and limits, study-wide: For both blood and tumor, malignant thyroid tumors reportedly showed significantly higher TCR beta diversity than benign nodules did.

Authors' methods: Built for papillary thyroid cancer, a distant-metastasis classifier drew on CDR3 differences across clinicopathological groups. TCRdb used MiXCR to call clones anew from the PCR reads. Here the V and J calls rest on TCRdb's processing, not on the authors' analysis. The table includes approximately 14,000 clones, 29% detected once. Not a single patient had been given any form of treatment at any point before undergoing thyroid surgery. V was cut by 7 bases and J by 6 bases, with 10 bases left in between. CDR1 SGHNT and CDR2 YYREEE come from the germline V gene (reference sequence). The CDR3 runs to 12 residues.

The sequencing input was tumor tissue. The receptor was derived from a male donor with papillary thyroid cancer or a benign thyroid nodule (not recorded which). Some clones in this sample may be carry-over from other donors' samples. This chain joins TRBV5-4 and TRBJ2-2; D is unresolved. The chain's CDR3 is CASARPSGELFF. The DNA of the CDR3 is TGTGCCAGCGCCCGGCCGTCCGGGGAGCTGTTTTTT.